This T cell receptor (beta chain) was sequenced for a study of human T cells and chemical hapten exposure. Turning to the study itself: Sensitization involved placing 2% DPC onto an approximately 2 cm by approximately 2 cm region of upper inner arm skin. Broader study findings: Donors' alopecia may make their immune response differ from healthy people's.

In the source study's methods: Ranging from about 23,224 to 750,000, TCR counts per sample had a median value of around 94,000. In TCRdb, the RACE reads were re-called with MiXCR into one record per CDR3 protein. TCRdb assigned the V and J calls; the authors' analysis was not used. The table has around 300,000 distinct CDR3 sequences, 7.5% to 8% seen once. Noted time point: pre-sensitization, week 0. Treatment reported: therapeutic diphenylcyclopropenone sensitization with weekly scalp DPC. A remark on this clonotype: Its target is unknown.

The specimen was whole blood, collected in connection with sensitization to the hapten diphenylcyclopropenone (DPC). The receptor was isolated from a man aged 18 to 30 with alopecia areata. Some clones in this sample may be carry-over from other donors' samples.

CDR3 residues: CASSLWGQGRVYEQYF. The CDR3 DNA follows: TGCGCCAGCAGCTTGTGGGGACAGGGTCGAGTCTACGAGCAGTACTTC. The gene calls are TRBV5-1 and TRBJ2-7, with 9 bases that match TRBD1. The V gene's germline CDR1 is SGHRS and CDR2 YFSETQ. V trimming: 1 base; J trimming: 3 bases; junction bases outside the gene matches: 8. This CDR3 has 16 residues.